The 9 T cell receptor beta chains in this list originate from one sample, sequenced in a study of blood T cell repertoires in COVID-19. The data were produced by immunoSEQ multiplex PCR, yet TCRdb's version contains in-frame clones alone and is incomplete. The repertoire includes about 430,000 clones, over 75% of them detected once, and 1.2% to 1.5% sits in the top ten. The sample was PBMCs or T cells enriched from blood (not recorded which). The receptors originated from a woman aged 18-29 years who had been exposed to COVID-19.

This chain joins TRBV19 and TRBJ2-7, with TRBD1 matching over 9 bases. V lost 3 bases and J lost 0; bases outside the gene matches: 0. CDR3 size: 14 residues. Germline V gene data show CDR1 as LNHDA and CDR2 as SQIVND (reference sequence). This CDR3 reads CASSMGQGSYEQYF. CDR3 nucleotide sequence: TGTGCCAGTAGTATGGGACAGGGCTCCTACGAGCAGTACTTC.

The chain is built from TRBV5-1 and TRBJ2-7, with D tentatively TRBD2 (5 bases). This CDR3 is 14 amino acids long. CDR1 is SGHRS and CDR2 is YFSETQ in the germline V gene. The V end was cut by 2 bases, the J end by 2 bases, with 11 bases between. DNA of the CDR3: TGCGCCAGCAGCTTCCAACGGGAAGCCTACGAGCAGTACTTC. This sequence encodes CASSFQREAYEQYF.

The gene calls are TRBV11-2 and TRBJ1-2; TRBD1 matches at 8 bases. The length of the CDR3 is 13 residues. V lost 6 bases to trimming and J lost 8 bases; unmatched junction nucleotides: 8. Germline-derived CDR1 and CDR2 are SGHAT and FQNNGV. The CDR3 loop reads CASSLGQGTGYTF. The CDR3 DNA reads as TGTGCCAGCAGTCTAGGACAGGGAACAGGCTACACCTTC.

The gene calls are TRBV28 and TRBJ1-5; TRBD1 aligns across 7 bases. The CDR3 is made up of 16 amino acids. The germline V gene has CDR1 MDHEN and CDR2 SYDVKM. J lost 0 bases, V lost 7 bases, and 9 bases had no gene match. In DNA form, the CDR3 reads TGTGCCAGCAAGGTGACAGGGCCATATAGCAATCAGCCCCAGCATTTT. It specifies CASKVTGPYSNQPQHF.

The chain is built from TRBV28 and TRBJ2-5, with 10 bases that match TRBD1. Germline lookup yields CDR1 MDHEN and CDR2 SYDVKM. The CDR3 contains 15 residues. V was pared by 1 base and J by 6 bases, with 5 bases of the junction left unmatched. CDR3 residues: CASSLSGQGLQTQYF. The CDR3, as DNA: TGTGCCAGCAGTTTATCGGGACAGGGGTTGCAGACCCAGTACTTC.

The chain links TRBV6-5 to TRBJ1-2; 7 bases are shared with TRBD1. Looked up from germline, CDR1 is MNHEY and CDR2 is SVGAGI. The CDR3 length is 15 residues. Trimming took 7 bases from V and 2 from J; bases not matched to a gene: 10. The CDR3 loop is CASKPGTATNYGYTF. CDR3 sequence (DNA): TGTGCCAGCAAACCAGGGACAGCGACAAACTATGGCTACACCTTC.

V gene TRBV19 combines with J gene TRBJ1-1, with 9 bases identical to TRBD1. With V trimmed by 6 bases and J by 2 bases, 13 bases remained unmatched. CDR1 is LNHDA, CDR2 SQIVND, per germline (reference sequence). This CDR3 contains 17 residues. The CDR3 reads CASRDPGQGGINTEAFF. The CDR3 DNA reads TGTGCCAGTAGGGACCCGGGACAGGGAGGGATAAACACTGAAGCTTTCTTT.

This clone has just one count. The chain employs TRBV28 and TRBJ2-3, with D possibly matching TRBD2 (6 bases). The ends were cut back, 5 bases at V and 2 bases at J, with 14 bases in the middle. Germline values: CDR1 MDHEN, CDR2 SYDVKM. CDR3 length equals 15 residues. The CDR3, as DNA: TGTGCCAGCAGTCCGGGACTTCCACCCACAGATACGCAGTATTTT. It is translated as CASSPGLPPTDTQYF.

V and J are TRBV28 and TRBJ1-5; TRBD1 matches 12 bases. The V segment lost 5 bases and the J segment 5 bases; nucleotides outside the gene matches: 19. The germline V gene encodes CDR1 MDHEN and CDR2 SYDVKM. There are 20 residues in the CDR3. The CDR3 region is CASSGHNLSPGQGAYQPQHF. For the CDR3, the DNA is TGTGCCAGCAGTGGACACAATCTGTCTCCGGGACAGGGGGCTTATCAGCCCCAGCATTTT.